This T cell receptor (beta chain) was documented in a study of identical twins. MiXCR, applied by TCRdb to the 5' RACE reads, yields one record per CDR3 protein. The repertoire has hundreds of thousands of distinct CDR3 sequences, over 9% of them found once; the top ten carry 1.5% to 2%. This clonotype was seen many times. This sample was also put to use in a study of yellow fever vaccine responses in identical twins. That report adds: Twins reportedly had a vaccine T cell response that seemed partly convergent, partly personalized.

The sequenced material came from PBMCs. The sequence was obtained from a woman aged 18-29 years in good health.

The CDR3 reads CASSSEQQGDAFF. For the CDR3, the DNA is TGTGCCAGCAGTTCAGAACAACAGGGGGACGCTTTCTTT. The chain combines TRBV12-3 or TRBV12-4 with TRBJ1-1; 8 bases map to TRBD1. The V segment lost 4 bases and the J segment 11 bases; nucleotides outside the gene matches: 9. This CDR3 is built from 13 residues.